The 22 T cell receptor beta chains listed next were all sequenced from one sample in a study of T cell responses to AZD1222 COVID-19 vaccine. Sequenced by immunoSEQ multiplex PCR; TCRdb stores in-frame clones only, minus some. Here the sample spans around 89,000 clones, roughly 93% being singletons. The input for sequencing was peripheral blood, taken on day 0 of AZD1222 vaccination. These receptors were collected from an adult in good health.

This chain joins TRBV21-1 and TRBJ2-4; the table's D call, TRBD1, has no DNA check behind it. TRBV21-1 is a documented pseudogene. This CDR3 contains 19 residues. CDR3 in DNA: TGTGCCAGCAGCGCTCCCCACAGGGCTTCATTAATAGCCAAAAACATTCAGTACTTC. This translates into CASSAPHRASLIAKNIQYF.

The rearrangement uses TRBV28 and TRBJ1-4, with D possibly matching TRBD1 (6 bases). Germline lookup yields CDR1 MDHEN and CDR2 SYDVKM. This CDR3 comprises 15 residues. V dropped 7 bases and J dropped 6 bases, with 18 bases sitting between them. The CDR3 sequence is CASTPQGLADEKLFF. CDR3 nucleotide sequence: TGTGCCAGCACCCCGCAGGGGCTAGCAGATGAAAAACTGTTTTTT.

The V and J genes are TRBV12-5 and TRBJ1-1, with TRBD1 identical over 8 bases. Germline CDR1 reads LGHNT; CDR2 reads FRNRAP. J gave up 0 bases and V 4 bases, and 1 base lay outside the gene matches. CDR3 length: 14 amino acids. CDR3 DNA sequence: TGTGCTAGTGGTTCGGACAGGGTGAACACTGAAGCTTTCTTT. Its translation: CASGSDRVNTEAFF. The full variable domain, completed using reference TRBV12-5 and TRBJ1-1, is DARVTQTPRHKVTEMGQEVTMRCQPILGHNTVFWYRQTMMQGLELLAYFRNRAPLDDSGMPKDRFSAEMPDATLATLKIQPSEPRDSAVYFCASGSDRVNTEAFFGQGTRLTVV.

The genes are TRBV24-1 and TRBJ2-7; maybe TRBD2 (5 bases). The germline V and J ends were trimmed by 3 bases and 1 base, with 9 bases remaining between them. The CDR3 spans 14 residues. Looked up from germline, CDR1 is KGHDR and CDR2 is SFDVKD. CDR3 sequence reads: CATSDGSGSYEQYF. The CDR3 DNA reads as TGTGCCACCAGTGATGGATCGGGGTCCTACGAGCAGTACTTC.

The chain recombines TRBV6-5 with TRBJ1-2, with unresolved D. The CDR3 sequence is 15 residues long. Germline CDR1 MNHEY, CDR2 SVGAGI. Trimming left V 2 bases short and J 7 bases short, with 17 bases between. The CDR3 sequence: CASSYVGRTSGGYTF. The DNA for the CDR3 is TGTGCCAGCAGTTACGTTGGACGGACGTCAGGTGGCTACACCTTC.

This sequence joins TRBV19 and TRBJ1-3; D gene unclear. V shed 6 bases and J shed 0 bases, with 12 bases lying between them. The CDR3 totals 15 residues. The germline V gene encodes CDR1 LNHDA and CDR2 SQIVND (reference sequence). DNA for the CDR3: TGTGCCAGTAGGCCTCTGGTGAGCTCTGGAAACACCATATATTTT. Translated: CASRPLVSSGNTIYF.

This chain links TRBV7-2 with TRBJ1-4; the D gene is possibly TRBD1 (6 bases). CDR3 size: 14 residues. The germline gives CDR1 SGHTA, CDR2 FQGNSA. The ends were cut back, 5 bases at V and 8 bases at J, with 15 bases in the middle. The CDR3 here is CASSRGGTNEKLFF. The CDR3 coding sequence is TGTGCCAGCAGCCGTGGGGGGACAAACGAAAAACTGTTTTTT.

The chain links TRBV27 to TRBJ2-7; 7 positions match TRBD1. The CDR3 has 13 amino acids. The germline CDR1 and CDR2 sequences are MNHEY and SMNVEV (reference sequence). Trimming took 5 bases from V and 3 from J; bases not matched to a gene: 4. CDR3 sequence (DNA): TGTGCCAGCAGTCGACAGGGTCGCTACGAGCAGTACTTC. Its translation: CASSRQGRYEQYF.

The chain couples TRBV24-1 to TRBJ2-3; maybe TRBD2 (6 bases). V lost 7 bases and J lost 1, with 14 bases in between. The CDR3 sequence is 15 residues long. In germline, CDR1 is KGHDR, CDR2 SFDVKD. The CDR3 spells CATSTPSGGTDTQYF. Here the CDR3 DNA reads TGTGCCACCAGCACCCCATCGGGGGGCACAGATACGCAGTATTTT.

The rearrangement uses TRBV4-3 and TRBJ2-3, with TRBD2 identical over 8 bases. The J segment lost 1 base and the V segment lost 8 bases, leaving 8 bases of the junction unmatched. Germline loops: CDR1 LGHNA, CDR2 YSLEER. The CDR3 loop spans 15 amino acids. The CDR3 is CASGPGGVRTDTQYF. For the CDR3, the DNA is TGCGCCAGCGGACCCGGGGGGGTGCGCACAGATACGCAGTATTTT.

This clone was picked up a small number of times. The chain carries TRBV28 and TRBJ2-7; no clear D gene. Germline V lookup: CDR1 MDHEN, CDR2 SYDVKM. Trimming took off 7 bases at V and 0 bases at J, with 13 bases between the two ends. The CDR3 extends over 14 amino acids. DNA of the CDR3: TGTGCCAGCACTCTTTTCAAGCTCTCCTACGAGCAGTACTTC. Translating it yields CASTLFKLSYEQYF.

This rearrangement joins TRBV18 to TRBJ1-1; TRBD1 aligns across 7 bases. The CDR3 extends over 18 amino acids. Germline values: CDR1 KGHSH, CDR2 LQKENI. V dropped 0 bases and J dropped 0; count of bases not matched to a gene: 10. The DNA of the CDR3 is TGTGCCAGCTCACCACCTGGGACAGTCGGGGGAATGAACACTGAAGCTTTCTTT. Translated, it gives CASSPPGTVGGMNTEAFF.

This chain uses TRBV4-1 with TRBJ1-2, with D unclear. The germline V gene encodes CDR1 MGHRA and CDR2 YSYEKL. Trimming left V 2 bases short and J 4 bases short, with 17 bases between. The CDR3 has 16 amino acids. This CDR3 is CASSQLRAAKGYGYTF. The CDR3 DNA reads TGCGCCAGCAGCCAATTACGGGCCGCAAAAGGCTATGGCTACACCTTC.

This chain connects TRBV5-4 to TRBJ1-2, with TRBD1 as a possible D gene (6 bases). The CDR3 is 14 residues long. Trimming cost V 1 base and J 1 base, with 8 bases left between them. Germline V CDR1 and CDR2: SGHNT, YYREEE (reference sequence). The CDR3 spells CASSLQGFNYGYTF. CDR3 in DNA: TGTGCCAGCAGCTTGCAGGGGTTTAACTATGGCTACACCTTC.

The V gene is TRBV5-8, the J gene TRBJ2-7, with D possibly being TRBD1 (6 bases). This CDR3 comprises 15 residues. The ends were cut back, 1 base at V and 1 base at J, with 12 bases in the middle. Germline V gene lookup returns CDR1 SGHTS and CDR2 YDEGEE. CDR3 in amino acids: CASSLYGRGSYEQYF. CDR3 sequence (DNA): TGTGCCAGCAGCTTGTACGGCAGGGGATCCTACGAGCAGTACTTC.

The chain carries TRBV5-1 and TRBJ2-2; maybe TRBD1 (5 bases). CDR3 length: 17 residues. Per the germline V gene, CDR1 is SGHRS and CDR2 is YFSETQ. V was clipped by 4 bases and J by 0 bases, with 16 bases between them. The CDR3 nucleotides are TGCGCCAGCAGCCTGGGGCCCAGACAGTCGAACACCGGGGAGCTGTTTTTT. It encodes CASSLGPRQSNTGELFF.

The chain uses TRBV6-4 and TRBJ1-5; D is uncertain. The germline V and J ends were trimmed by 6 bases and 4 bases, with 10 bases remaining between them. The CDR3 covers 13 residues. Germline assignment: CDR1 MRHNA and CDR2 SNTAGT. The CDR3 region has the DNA TGTGCCAGCAGCAGTGAGGGTAATCAGCCCCAGCATTTT. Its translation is CASSSEGNQPQHF.

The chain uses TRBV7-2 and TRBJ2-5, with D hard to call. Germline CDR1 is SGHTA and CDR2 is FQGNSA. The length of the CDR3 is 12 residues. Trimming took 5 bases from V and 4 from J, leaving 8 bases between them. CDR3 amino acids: CASSRLGETQYF. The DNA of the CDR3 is TGTGCCAGCAGCCGCCTAGGAGAGACCCAGTACTTC. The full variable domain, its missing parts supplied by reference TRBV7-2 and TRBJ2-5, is GAGVSQSPSNKVTEKGKDVELRCDPISGHTALYWYRQSLGQGLEFLIYFQGNSAPDKSGLPSDRFSAERTGGSVSTLTIQRTQQEDSAVYLCASSRLGETQYFGPGTRLLVL.

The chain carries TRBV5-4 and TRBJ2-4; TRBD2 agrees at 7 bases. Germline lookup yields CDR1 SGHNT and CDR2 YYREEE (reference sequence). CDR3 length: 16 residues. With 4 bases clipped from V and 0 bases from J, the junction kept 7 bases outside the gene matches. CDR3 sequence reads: CASSRDYLLAKNIQYF. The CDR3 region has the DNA TGTGCCAGCAGCAGGGACTACCTATTAGCCAAAAACATTCAGTACTTC.

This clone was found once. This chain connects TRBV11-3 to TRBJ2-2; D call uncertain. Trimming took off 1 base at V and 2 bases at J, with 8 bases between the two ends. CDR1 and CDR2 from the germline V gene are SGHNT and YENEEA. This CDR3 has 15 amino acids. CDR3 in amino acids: CASSLGSPNTGELFF. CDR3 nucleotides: TGTGCCAGCAGCTTAGGCAGTCCCAACACCGGGGAGCTGTTTTTT.

The CDR3 nucleotides read TGTGCCAGCAGGGGAGTGACAGAAGGACGAGACTCACCCCTCCACTTT. This gives the protein CASRGVTEGRDSPLHF. The J gene is TRBJ1-6, the V gene TRBV2; a possible D gene is TRBD1 (5 bases). The germline V and J ends were trimmed by 6 bases and 10 bases, with 22 bases remaining between them. The CDR3 loop spans 16 amino acids. Per the germline V gene, CDR1 is SNHLY and CDR2 is FYNNEI. Based on the CDR3 plus reference TRBV2 and TRBJ1-6, the full variable domain is EPEVTQTPSHQVTQMGQEVILRCVPISNHLYFYWYRQILGQKVEFLVSFYNNEISEKSEIFDDQFSVERPDGSNFTLKIRSTKLEDSAMYFCASRGVTEGRDSPLHFGNGTRLTVT.

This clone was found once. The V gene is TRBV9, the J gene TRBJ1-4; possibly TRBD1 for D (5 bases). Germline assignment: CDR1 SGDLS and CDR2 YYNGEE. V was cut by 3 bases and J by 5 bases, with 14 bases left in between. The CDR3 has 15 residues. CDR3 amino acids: CASSAYRGANEKLFF. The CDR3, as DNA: TGTGCCAGCAGCGCCTACCGGGGCGCAAATGAAAAACTGTTTTTT.